The present T cell receptor (beta chain) was sequenced within a study of blood T cell repertoires in COVID-19. With 2 bases clipped from V and 4 bases from J, the junction kept 9 bases outside the gene matches. The CDR3 runs to 17 residues. CDR1 is SEHNR and CDR2 is FQNEAQ in the germline V gene (reference sequence). This table comes from immunoSEQ multiplex PCR, and its TCRdb copy is limited to in-frame clones, with some not included. Altogether 350,000 to 400,000 clones are present, roughly 87% being singletons, with the ten largest covering approximately 3.1%. The material sequenced was PBMCs or T cells enriched from blood (not recorded which). This TCR came from a woman aged 25 to 45 who had recovered from COVID-19. The rearrangement uses TRBV7-9 and TRBJ2-3; 10 positions match TRBD1. The CDR3 DNA reads as TGTGCCAGCAGCTTATATCTTGGGACAGGGGCTGCAGATACGCAGTATTTT. This translates into CASSLYLGTGAADTQYF.